This T cell receptor (beta chain) was documented in a study of blood T cell repertoires in COVID-19. Generated by immunoSEQ multiplex PCR, the TCRdb table keeps only in-frame clones and is missing some. The profile covers some 96,000 clones, with roughly 90% appearing a single time and about 1.7% taken by the ten largest. V lost 5 bases and J lost 7, with 20 bases in between. In germline, CDR1 is KGHDR, CDR2 SFDVKD. The length of the CDR3 is 16 residues. The specimen sequenced was peripheral blood. The source of this sequence is a man older than 75 with acute or convalescent COVID-19. The chain links TRBV24-1 to TRBJ2-1; no reliable D call. CDR3 loop: CATSGMTPHSRNEQFF. DNA for the CDR3: TGTGCCACCAGTGGTATGACACCGCATTCAAGGAATGAGCAGTTCTTC.